These 23 T cell receptor beta chains came from one sample sequenced in a study of fetal regulatory T cell absence and autoimmunity. Data came from immunoSEQ multiplex PCR; TCRdb stores just in-frame clones and leaves some out. The sample has around 100,000 clones, about three quarters seen once. The sample was pancreas tissue. All receptors come from a male donor with IPEX syndrome.

The chain has TRBV9 and TRBJ2-2; tentatively, D is TRBD1 (5 bases). Germline V CDR1 and CDR2: SGDLS, YYNGEE. This CDR3 contains 14 residues. V was trimmed by 4 bases and J by 6 bases, leaving 13 bases between them. CDR3 bases: TGTGCCAGCAGCCTAATGCAGGGTCCCGGGGAGCTGTTTTTT. It codes for CASSLMQGPGELFF.

The chain combines TRBV5-5 with TRBJ2-1; the match to TRBD1 covers 7 bases. There are 15 residues in the CDR3. CDR1 and CDR2 from the germline V gene are SGHKS and YYEKEE (reference sequence). With V trimmed by 4 bases and J by 5 bases, 9 bases remained unmatched. This CDR3 reads CASSPLRGYNNEQFF. Here the CDR3 DNA reads TGTGCCAGCAGCCCCCTCAGGGGGTATAACAATGAGCAGTTCTTC.

V usage is TRBV4-2 and J usage is TRBJ2-7; D may be TRBD1 (6 bases). CDR3 size: 14 residues. Germline CDR1 reads LGHNA; CDR2 reads YNFKEQ. V dropped 0 bases and J dropped 0 bases, with 6 bases sitting between them. CDR3 region: CASSQEDSSYEQYF. In nucleotides, the CDR3 is TGTGCCAGCAGCCAAGAGGACAGCTCCTACGAGCAGTACTTC.

The V call is TRBV11-3, the J call TRBJ2-7, with 8 bases lining up with TRBD1. This CDR3 is built from 12 residues. V trimming: 4 bases; J trimming: 7 bases; junction bases outside the gene matches: 3. CDR1 is SGHNT and CDR2 is YENEEA in the germline V gene. For the CDR3, the DNA is TGTGCCAGCAGCTCCGGACAGGGAGAGCAGTACTTC. It specifies CASSSGQGEQYF.

The genes are TRBV10-3 and TRBJ2-1, with TRBD2 identical over 13 bases. The CDR3 is 15 residues long. V shed 10 bases and J 5 bases; nucleotides not matched to a gene: 8. Germline assignment: CDR1 ENHRY and CDR2 SYGVKD. CDR3 sequence: CATGLAGVPDNEQFF. Here the CDR3 DNA reads TGTGCCACAGGACTAGCGGGGGTCCCCGACAATGAGCAGTTCTTC.

This clone was detected only a few times. J is TRBJ1-3 and V is TRBV6-5, with D hard to call. The germline CDR1 and CDR2 sequences are MNHEY and SVGAGI. The CDR3 is made up of 15 amino acids. V was cut by 2 bases and J by 0 bases, with 8 bases left in between. Here the CDR3 DNA reads TGTGCCAGCAGTTACACCCAGTTCTCTGGAAACACCATATATTTT. Protein sequence: CASSYTQFSGNTIYF.

V gene TRBV15 combines with J gene TRBJ2-6; D is uncertain. Germline V gives CDR1 LNHNV, CDR2 YYDKDF (reference sequence). Trimming stripped 3 bases from V and 4 bases from J, with 13 bases between. This CDR3 region has 16 residues. The CDR3 loop reads CATSSPRGSGANVLTF. The CDR3 DNA follows: TGTGCCACCAGCAGTCCCAGAGGCAGCGGGGCCAACGTCCTGACTTTC.

V gene TRBV6-6 combines with J gene TRBJ2-1; 8 nucleotides match TRBD2. The CDR3 contains 14 residues. V lost 5 bases to trimming and J lost 7 bases; unmatched junction nucleotides: 7. In germline, CDR1 is MNHNY, CDR2 SVGAGI (reference sequence). CDR3 sequence: CASSRREGKNEQFF. CDR3 coding DNA: TGTGCCAGCAGTCGACGGGAGGGGAAAAATGAGCAGTTCTTC.

The genes are TRBV4-1 and TRBJ1-1; D may be TRBD1 (5 bases). The CDR3 spans 13 residues. Per germline, CDR1 MGHRA and CDR2 YSYEKL. The V and J ends lost 1 base and 11 bases respectively, with 14 bases between them. The CDR3 DNA sequence: TGCGCCAGCAGCCAAGGGACATGGGGGAAGGCTTTCTTT. Translating it yields CASSQGTWGKAFF.

The table lists this clone with a few counts. The junction departs from the called germline gene at one end, perhaps through a read error. CDR3 DNA: TGTGCCAGCAGGTACTCTAGCGCCTACGAGCAGTACTTC. Protein: CASRYSSAYEQYF. V is TRBV6-6 and J is TRBJ2-7; D might be TRBD2 (6 bases). This CDR3 comprises 13 residues. Looked up from germline, CDR1 is MNHNY and CDR2 is SVGAGI (reference sequence).

V usage is TRBV7-8 and J usage is TRBJ1-2; 7 nucleotides align to TRBD1. CDR3 size: 18 residues. V trimming: 0 bases; J trimming: 8 bases; junction bases outside the gene matches: 18. Germline CDR1 SGHVS, CDR2 FQNEAQ. Here the CDR3 DNA reads TGTGCCAGCAGCTTAGCTCTCTCGGGGACAGCGAAACGAAGAGGCTACACCTTC. Residues: CASSLALSGTAKRRGYTF.

This clone was recorded at least ten times. This chain joins TRBV7-9 and TRBJ2-7, with 10 bases matching TRBD1. The germline V gene encodes CDR1 SEHNR and CDR2 FQNEAQ (reference sequence). The CDR3 runs 13 residues. J gave up 3 bases and V 4 bases, and 0 bases lay outside the gene matches. Here the CDR3 DNA reads TGTGCCAGCAGCTGGACAGGGGGCTACGAGCAGTACTTC. Protein product: CASSWTGGYEQYF. The complete variable domain, with remaining parts taken from reference TRBV7-9 and TRBJ2-7, reads DTGVSQNPRHKITKRGQNVTFRCDPISEHNRLYWYRQTLGQGPEFLTYFQNEAQLEKSRLLSDRFSAERPKGSFSTLEIQRTEQGDSAMYLCASSWTGGYEQYFGPGTRLTVT.

The chain joins TRBV14 to TRBJ1-2, with 7 positions matching TRBD1. J lost 5 bases, V lost 3 bases, and 9 bases had no gene match. Germline values: CDR1 SGHDN, CDR2 FVKESK. This CDR3 spans 15 amino acids. In DNA form, the CDR3 reads TGTGCCAGCAGCCAGGGTCACAGGGGAGATTATGGCTACACCTTC. Protein product: CASSQGHRGDYGYTF.

This clone was detected only a few times. One junction end does not reproduce the germline sequence, and a read error may be involved. This rearrangement joins TRBV6-5 to TRBJ1-6; no firm D call. Germline V gene lookup returns CDR1 MNHEY and CDR2 SVGAGI. This CDR3 comprises 13 residues. The CDR3 sequence is CASSDSYNSPLHF. The CDR3, as DNA: TGTGCCAGCAGTGACTCCTATAATTCACCCCTCCACTTT.

V usage is TRBV4-1 and J usage is TRBJ2-5; D assignment may be TRBD1 or TRBD2 (5 bases each). The V end was cut by 0 bases, the J end by 4 bases, with 9 bases between. CDR3 length: 14 amino acids. The germline V gene has CDR1 MGHRA and CDR2 YSYEKL. CDR3 protein: CASSQETGGETQYF. Written as DNA, the CDR3 is TGCGCCAGCAGCCAAGAAACAGGAGGAGAGACCCAGTACTTC.

The chain is built from TRBV10-2 and TRBJ1-2; 7 positions match TRBD1. CDR1 is WSHSY and CDR2 is SAAADI in the germline V gene. There are 14 residues in the CDR3. Trimming removed 2 bases from V and 7 bases from J; junction bases left unmatched: 7. For the CDR3, the DNA is TGCGCCAGCAGTGAGGAGGGGGCCTGGGGTGGCTACACCTTC. It translates to CASSEEGAWGGYTF.

The J gene is TRBJ2-7, the V gene TRBV6-1; 13 bases align to TRBD2. CDR1 is MNHNS and CDR2 is SASEGT in the germline V gene. This CDR3 has 12 amino acids. J was trimmed by 9 bases and V by 4 bases; bases with no gene match: 0. This CDR3 reads CASSGLAGGQYF. In DNA form, the CDR3 reads TGTGCCAGCAGTGGACTAGCGGGGGGGCAGTACTTC.

V gene TRBV7-2 combines with J gene TRBJ1-1, with D tentatively TRBD1 (5 bases). CDR3 length equals 14 residues. The ends were cut back, 2 bases at V and 3 bases at J, with 10 bases in the middle. The germline CDR1 and CDR2 sequences are SGHTA and FQGNSA. In DNA, the CDR3 is TGTGCCAGCAGCTTACTTTGGGGGGACACTGAAGCTTTCTTT. This encodes CASSLLWGDTEAFF.

The chain uses TRBV29-1 and TRBJ2-7; 9 bases are a match to TRBD2. Germline V gene sequence: CDR1 SQVTM, CDR2 ANQGSEA. There are 18 residues in the CDR3. After removal of 3 bases from V and 6 bases from J, the junction contained 21 bases not matched to a gene. DNA of the CDR3: TGCAGCGTTGAGGATATGCCCACTAGAGCGGGAGGCGTATCCGAGCAGTACTTC. Its translation is CSVEDMPTRAGGVSEQYF.

The CDR3 loop is CASSPRTSGGANEQFF. In nucleotides, the CDR3 is TGCGCCAGCAGCCCTAGGACTAGCGGGGGGGCTAATGAGCAGTTCTTC. The chain employs TRBV4-1 and TRBJ2-1; TRBD2 agrees at 15 bases. After removal of 4 bases from V and 7 bases from J, the junction contained 5 bases not matched to a gene. CDR3 length: 16 residues. The germline CDR1 and CDR2 sequences are MGHRA and YSYEKL.

The CDR3 region has the DNA TGTGCCAGTAGTATAGGGACCGTCGGGACCTACGAGCAGTACTTC. Protein sequence: CASSIGTVGTYEQYF. The chain couples TRBV19 to TRBJ2-7, with a possible D match to TRBD2 (5 bases). V was trimmed by 1 base and J by 2 bases, leaving 12 bases between them. Germline loops: CDR1 LNHDA, CDR2 SQIVND (reference sequence). The CDR3 has 15 amino acids.

This chain connects TRBV7-6 to TRBJ2-2, with 9 bases identical to TRBD1. Germline assignment: CDR1 SGHVS and CDR2 FNYEAQ. Germline trimming cut 3 bases from V and 6 bases from J; bases unmatched to any gene: 2. This CDR3 is built from 14 residues. CDR3 region: CASSFWTGAGELFF. Written as DNA, the CDR3 is TGTGCCAGCAGCTTTTGGACAGGGGCCGGGGAGCTGTTTTTT.

The chain joins TRBV5-1 to TRBJ2-7; D not certain. Trimming took off 0 bases at V and 3 bases at J, with 7 bases between the two ends. The CDR3 length is 13 residues. Germline V gene lookup returns CDR1 SGHRS and CDR2 YFSETQ. The CDR3 loop reads CASSLGPHYEQYF. The CDR3, as DNA: TGCGCCAGCAGCTTGGGGCCCCACTACGAGCAGTACTTC.